The 18 T cell receptor beta chains below come from one sample, sequenced in a study of monozygotic twins with inflammatory bowel disease. With the 5' RACE reads reprocessed, TCRdb shows one record per CDR3 protein and no DNA. This sample's table has 80,000 or so distinct CDR3 sequences. The specimen was blood. The origin of the receptors is a human donor with ulcerative colitis or Crohn's disease, or a healthy co-twin of an affected twin (not recorded which).

The chain couples TRBV6-1 to TRBJ1-2. Looked up from germline, CDR1 is MNHNS and CDR2 is SASEGT. The CDR3 length is 15 residues. The CDR3 loop reads CASSLSDNLNYGYTF.

The rearrangement uses TRBV20-1 and TRBJ1-1. This CDR3 is 13 amino acids long. The V gene's germline CDR1 is DFQATT and CDR2 SNEGSKA (reference sequence). The CDR3 sequence is CSARERTNTEAFF.

The V call is TRBV18, the J call TRBJ1-5. Germline V gene sequence: CDR1 KGHSH, CDR2 LQKENI. The CDR3 spans 15 residues. CDR3 residues: CASSRDAGANQPQHF.

V usage is TRBV2 and J usage is TRBJ1-6. The germline V gene encodes CDR1 SNHLY and CDR2 FYNNEI. This CDR3 has 14 residues. CDR3 in amino acids: CASSNGAINSPLHF.

The chain links TRBV10-2 to TRBJ2-1; TCRdb's D call, TRBD2, is unchecked because there is no DNA. CDR3 size: 17 residues. The V gene's germline CDR1 is WSHSY and CDR2 SAAADI. CDR3 sequence reads: CASRILAGGSSYNEQFF.

The rearrangement links TRBV2 to TRBJ1-1. CDR3 length: 13 amino acids. Germline V gene data show CDR1 as SNHLY and CDR2 as FYNNEI. The CDR3 region is CASSEWGNTEAFF.

The chain is built from TRBV20-1 and TRBJ2-7; TCRdb's D gene call, TRBD1, goes unchecked for lack of DNA. The CDR3 has 12 residues. From germline, CDR1 is DFQATT and CDR2 SNEGSKA (reference sequence). The CDR3 region is CSARRGIYEQYF.

The CDR3 region is CSAVGQGSTDTQYF. The chain has TRBV20-1 and TRBJ2-3; checking the TCRdb D call of TRBD1 is not possible without DNA. The CDR3 has 14 residues. Germline assignment: CDR1 DFQATT and CDR2 SNEGSKA (reference sequence).

J is TRBJ2-4 and V is TRBV29-1; as DNA is missing, the TRBD1 call by TCRdb cannot be tested. The CDR3 consists of 14 residues. Germline values: CDR1 SQVTM, CDR2 ANQGSEA. The CDR3 region is CSAGQGFAKNMQYF.

The rearrangement uses TRBV2 and TRBJ1-5. This CDR3 contains 13 residues. In germline, CDR1 is SNHLY, CDR2 FYNNEI. The CDR3 sequence is CASCLRGNQPQHF.

The chain carries TRBV5-1 and TRBJ2-3. The germline V gene has CDR1 SGHRS and CDR2 YFSETQ. The CDR3 length is 14 residues. The CDR3 protein is CASSLANEADTQYF.

The genes are TRBV7-8 and TRBJ2-5; the D call of TRBD2 rests on TCRdb alone, since no DNA is present to check it. This CDR3 spans 14 amino acids. Germline V gene data show CDR1 as SGHVS and CDR2 as FQNEAQ. The CDR3 loop is CASSYTSARETQYF.

The CDR3 protein is CASNWGQRNTGELFF. This chain uses TRBV3-1 with TRBJ2-2; the D call from TCRdb, TRBD1, cannot be confirmed without DNA. Germline V gene data show CDR1 as LGHDT and CDR2 as YNNKEL (reference sequence). The CDR3 has 15 residues.

The genes are TRBV5-1 and TRBJ2-7; TCRdb names TRBD1, which stays unverified in the absence of DNA. The CDR3 sequence is 15 residues long. Looked up from germline, CDR1 is SGHRS and CDR2 is YFSETQ. The CDR3 sequence is CASSQEAGDSYEQYF.

The chain carries TRBV12-3 or TRBV12-4 and TRBJ2-7. The CDR3 is 13 residues long. This CDR3 reads CASSLRRLYEQYF.

J is TRBJ1-2 and V is TRBV7-3; TCRdb returns TRBD1, unconfirmable since there is no DNA. The CDR3 covers 15 residues. Per the germline V gene, CDR1 is SGHTA and CDR2 is FQGTGA. This CDR3 reads CASSRLPGAPYGYTF.

The chain joins TRBV18 to TRBJ2-7; the TRBD1 assignment by TCRdb is unverifiable without DNA. Germline-derived CDR1 and CDR2 are KGHSH and LQKENI. The CDR3 length is 16 residues. Here the CDR3 reads CASSSLSGSGGDEQYF.

The V gene is TRBV6-5, the J gene TRBJ2-7; with no DNA, the TCRdb D assignment of TRBD2 cannot be verified. Germline V gene sequence: CDR1 MNHEY, CDR2 SVGAGI. The CDR3 length is 15 residues. CDR3 in amino acids: CASSYGVAGSYEQYF.